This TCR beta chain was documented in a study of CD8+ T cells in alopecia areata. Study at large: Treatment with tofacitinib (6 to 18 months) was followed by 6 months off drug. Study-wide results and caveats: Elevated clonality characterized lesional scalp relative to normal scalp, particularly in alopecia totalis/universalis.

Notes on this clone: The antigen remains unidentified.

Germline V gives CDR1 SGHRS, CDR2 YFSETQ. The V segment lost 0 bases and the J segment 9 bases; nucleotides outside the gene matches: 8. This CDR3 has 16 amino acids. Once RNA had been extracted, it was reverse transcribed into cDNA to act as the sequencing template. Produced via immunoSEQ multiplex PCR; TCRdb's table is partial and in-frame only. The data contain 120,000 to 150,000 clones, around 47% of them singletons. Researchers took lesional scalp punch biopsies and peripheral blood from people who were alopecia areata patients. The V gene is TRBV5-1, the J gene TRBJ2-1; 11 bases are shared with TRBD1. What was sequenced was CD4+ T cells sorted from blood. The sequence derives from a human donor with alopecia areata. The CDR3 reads CASSLEDRGRVSEQFF. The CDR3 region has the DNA TGCGCCAGCAGCTTGGAGGACAGGGGGCGAGTGAGTGAGCAGTTCTTC.